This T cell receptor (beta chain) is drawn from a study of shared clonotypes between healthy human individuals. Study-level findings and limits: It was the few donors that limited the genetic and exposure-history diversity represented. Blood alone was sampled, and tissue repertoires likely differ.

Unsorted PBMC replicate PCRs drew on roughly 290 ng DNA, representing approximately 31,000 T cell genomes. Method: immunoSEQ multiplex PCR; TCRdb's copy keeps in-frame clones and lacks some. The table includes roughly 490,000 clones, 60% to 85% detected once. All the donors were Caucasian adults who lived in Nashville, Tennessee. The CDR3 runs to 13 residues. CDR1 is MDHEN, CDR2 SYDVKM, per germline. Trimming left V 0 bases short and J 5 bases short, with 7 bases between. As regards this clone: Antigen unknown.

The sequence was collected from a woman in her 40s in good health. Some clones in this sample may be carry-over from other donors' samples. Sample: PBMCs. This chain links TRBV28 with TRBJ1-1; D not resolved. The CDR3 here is CASSLWTLTEAFF. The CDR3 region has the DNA TGTGCCAGCAGTTTATGGACGCTAACTGAAGCTTTCTTT.